This TCR beta chain was observed in a study of early T cells in non-severe SARS-CoV-2 infection. TCRdb reprocessed the 5' RACE reads via MiXCR and lists one record per CDR3 protein. The table shows 60,000 to 75,000 distinct CDR3 sequences, with over 10% occurring only once. This CDR3 is 17 amino acids long. J was trimmed by 7 bases and V by 2 bases; bases with no gene match: 14. The source material was whole blood, sampled at baseline. J is TRBJ1-2 and V is TRBV12-3 or TRBV12-4, with 9 bases matching TRBD1. This receptor was taken from an adult who was a healthcare worker with PCR-confirmed SARS-CoV-2 infection or an uninfected control (not recorded which). The CDR3 loop is CASSLPSFRDRDFGYTF. The CDR3 DNA is TGTGCCAGCAGTTTACCATCATTCCGGGACAGGGATTTTGGCTACACCTTC.